The T cell receptor (beta chain) under discussion was sequenced for a study of T cells in narcolepsy. Study-wide context: Patients with NT1 or NT2 and healthy control donors were enrolled.

In germline, CDR1 is SNHLY, CDR2 FYNNEI. V dropped 0 bases and J dropped 2 bases, with 5 bases sitting between them. This CDR3 contains 14 residues. The method was immunoSEQ multiplex PCR; TCRdb's version includes in-frame clones alone and lacks a portion of them. This sample yields roughly 25,000 clones, of which 85% to 90% are seen a single time; 1.3% belongs to the top ten. The rearrangement joins TRBV2 to TRBJ2-1, with D possibly matching TRBD1 (5 bases). The receptor's source is a human donor with narcolepsy. The sequenced sample was CD45RA- memory CD4+ T cells from PBMCs. The CDR3 protein is CASSEAGAYNEQFF. DNA for the CDR3: TGTGCCAGCAGTGAAGCAGGGGCCTACAATGAGCAGTTCTTC.